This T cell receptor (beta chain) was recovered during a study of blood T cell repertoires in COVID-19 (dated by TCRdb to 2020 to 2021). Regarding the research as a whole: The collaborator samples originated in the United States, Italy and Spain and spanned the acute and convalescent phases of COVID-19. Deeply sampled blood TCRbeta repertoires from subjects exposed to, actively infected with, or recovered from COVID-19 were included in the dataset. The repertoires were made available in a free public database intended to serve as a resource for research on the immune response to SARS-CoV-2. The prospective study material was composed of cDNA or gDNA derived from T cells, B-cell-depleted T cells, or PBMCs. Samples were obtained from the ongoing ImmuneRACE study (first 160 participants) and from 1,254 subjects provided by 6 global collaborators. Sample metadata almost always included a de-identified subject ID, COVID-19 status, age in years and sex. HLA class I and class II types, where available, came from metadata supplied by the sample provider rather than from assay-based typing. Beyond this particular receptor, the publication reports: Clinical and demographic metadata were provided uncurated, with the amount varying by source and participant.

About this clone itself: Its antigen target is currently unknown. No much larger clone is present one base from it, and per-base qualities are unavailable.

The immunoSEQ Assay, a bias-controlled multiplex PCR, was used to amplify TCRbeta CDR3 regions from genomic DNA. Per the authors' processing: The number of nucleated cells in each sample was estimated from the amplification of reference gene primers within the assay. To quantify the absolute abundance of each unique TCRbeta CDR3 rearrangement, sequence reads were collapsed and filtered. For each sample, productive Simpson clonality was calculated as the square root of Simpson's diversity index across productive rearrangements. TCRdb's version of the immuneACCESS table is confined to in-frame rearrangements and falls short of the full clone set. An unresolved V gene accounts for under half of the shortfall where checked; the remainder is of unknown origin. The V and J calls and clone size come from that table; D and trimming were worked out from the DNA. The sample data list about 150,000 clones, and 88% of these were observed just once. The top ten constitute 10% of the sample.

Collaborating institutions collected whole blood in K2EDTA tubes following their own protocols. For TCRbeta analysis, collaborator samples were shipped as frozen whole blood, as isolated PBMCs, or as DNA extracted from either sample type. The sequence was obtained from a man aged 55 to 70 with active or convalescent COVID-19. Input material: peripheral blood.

Here the CDR3 is given as CASSWTDRAGYTF. The bases read TGTGCCAGCAGCTGGACAGACCGGGCGGGCTACACCTTC. The chain is made from TRBV5-8 and TRBJ1-2; TRBD1 is a possible D gene, resting on 6 matching bases. Between the V and J ends, shortened by 3 bases and 8 bases respectively, the junction contains 14 bases. Spanning cysteine to phenylalanine, the CDR3 consists of 13 amino acids. The CDR3 DNA has 39 bases and is translated from base 1. The germline V gene provides CDR1 SGHTS and CDR2 YDEGEE.